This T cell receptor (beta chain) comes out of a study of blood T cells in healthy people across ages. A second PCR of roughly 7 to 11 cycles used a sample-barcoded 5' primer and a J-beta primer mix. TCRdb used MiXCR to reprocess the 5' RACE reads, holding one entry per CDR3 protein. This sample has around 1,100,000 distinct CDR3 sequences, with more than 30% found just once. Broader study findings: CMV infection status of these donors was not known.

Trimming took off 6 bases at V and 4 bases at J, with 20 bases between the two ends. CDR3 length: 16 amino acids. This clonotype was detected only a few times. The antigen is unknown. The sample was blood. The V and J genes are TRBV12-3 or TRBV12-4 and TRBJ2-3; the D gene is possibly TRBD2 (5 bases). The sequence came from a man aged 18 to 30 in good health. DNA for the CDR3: TGTGCCAGCAGGCCCGGGGTCCCTCACCCTTCAGATACGCAGTATTTT. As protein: CASRPGVPHPSDTQYF.